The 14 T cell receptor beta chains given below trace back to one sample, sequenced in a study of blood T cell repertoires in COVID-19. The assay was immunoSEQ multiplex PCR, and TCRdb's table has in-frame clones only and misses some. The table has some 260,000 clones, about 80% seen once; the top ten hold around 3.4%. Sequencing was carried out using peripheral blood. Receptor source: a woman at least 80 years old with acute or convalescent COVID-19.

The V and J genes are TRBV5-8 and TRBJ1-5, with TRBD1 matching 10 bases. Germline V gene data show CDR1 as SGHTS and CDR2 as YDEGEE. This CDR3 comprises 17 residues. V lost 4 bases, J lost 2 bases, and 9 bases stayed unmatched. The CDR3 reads CASSHALTGGGNQPQHF. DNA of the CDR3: TGTGCCAGCAGCCACGCCCTGACAGGGGGCGGCAATCAGCCCCAGCATTTT.

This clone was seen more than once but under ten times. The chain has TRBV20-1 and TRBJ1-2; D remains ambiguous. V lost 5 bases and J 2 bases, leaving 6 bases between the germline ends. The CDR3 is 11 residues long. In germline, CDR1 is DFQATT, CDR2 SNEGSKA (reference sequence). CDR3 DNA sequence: TGCAGTGCTGCCGAGAACTATGGCTACACCTTC. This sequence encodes CSAAENYGYTF.

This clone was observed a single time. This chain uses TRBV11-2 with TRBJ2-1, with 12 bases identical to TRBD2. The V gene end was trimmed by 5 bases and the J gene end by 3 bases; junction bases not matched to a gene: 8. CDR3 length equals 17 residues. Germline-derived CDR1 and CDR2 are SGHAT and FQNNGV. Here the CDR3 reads CASSPGSGLAGYNEQFF. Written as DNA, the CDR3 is TGTGCCAGCAGCCCAGGGTCGGGACTAGCGGGCTACAATGAGCAGTTCTTC.

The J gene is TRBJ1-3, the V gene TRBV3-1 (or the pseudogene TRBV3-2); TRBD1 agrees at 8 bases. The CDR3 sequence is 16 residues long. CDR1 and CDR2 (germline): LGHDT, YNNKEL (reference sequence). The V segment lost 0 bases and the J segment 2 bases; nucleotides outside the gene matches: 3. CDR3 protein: CASSQDRTGTGNTIYF. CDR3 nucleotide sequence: TGTGCCAGCAGCCAAGATAGGACAGGGACTGGAAACACCATATATTTT.

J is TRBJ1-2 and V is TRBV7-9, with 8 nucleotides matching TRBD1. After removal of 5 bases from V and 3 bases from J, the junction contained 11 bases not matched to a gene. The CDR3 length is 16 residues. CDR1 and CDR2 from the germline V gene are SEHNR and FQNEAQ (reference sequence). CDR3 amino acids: CASSPTRQGNYYGYTF. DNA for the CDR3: TGTGCCAGCAGCCCTACAAGACAGGGGAATTACTATGGCTACACCTTC.

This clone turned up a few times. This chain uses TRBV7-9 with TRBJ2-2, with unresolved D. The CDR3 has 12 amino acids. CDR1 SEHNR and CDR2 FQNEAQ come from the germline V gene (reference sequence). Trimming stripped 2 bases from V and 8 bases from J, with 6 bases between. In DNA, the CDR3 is TGTGCCAGCAGCTTAACGGTGGGGGAGCTGTTTTTT. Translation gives CASSLTVGELFF.

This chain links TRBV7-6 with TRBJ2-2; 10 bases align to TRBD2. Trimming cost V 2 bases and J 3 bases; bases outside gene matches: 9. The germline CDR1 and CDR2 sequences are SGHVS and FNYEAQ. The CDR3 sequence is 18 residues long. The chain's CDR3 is CASSLKSGGGGDTGELFF. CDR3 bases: TGTGCCAGCAGCTTAAAGAGCGGGGGGGGTGGCGACACCGGGGAGCTGTTTTTT.

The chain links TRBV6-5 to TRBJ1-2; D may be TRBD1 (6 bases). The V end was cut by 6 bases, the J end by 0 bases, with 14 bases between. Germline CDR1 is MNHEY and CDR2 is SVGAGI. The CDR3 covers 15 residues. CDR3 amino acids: CASRVRQAANYGYTF. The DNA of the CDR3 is TGTGCCAGCAGGGTTCGACAGGCCGCTAACTATGGCTACACCTTC.

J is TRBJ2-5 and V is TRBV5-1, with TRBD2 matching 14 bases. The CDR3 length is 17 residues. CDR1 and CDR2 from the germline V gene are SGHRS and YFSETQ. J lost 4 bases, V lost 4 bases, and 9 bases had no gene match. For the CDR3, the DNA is TGCGCCAGCAGCCAGGGGACTAGCGGGAGCATAGGAGAGACCCAGTACTTC. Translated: CASSQGTSGSIGETQYF.

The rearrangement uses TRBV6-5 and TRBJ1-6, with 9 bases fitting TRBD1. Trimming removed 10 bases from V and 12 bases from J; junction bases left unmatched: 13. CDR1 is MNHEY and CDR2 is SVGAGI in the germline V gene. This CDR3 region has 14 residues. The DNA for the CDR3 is TGTGCCACCAGGACAGGGGAAGGAAATCGACCCCTCCACTTT. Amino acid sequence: CATRTGEGNRPLHF.

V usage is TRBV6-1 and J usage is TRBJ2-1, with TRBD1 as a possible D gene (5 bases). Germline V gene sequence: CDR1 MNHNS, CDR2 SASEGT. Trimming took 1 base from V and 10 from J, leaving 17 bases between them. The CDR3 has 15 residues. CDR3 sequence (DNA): TGTGCCAGCAGTGAAGTCATCGGTGTACAGGAAGAGCAGTTCTTC. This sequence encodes CASSEVIGVQEEQFF.

The CDR3 loop reads CASSPTQVHQETQYF. In nucleotides, the CDR3 is TGTGCCAGCTCACCGACCCAGGTCCACCAAGAGACCCAGTACTTC. The chain recombines TRBV18 with TRBJ2-5; D gene ambiguous. Trimming shortened V by 3 bases and J by 0 bases, and 11 bases separated the two germline ends. CDR1 and CDR2 from the germline V gene are KGHSH and LQKENI. This CDR3 is 15 amino acids long.

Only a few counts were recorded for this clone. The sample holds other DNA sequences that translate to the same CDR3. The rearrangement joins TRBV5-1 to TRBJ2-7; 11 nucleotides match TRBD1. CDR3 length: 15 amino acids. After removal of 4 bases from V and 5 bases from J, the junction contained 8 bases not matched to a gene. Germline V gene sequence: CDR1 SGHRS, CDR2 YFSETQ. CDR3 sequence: CASSRAGTGGNEQYF. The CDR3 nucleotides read TGCGCCAGCAGCAGAGCCGGGACAGGGGGTAACGAGCAGTACTTC.

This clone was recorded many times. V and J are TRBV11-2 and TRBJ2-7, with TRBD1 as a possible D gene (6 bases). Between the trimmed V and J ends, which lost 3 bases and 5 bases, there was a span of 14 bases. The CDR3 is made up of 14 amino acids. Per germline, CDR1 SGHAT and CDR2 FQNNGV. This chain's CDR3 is CASSFPDRTHEQYF. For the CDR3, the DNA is TGTGCCAGCAGCTTCCCCGACAGGACCCACGAGCAGTACTTC.